This T cell receptor (beta chain) was observed in a study of CD8 T cells in Susac syndrome. Random hexamers were used to reverse transcribe the RNA input (roughly 0.5 to 1 ug). immunoSEQ multiplex PCR amplified TCR beta CDR3 across 54 Vbeta, 13 Jbeta. Each CDR3 protein is one row after TCRdb ran MiXCR on the immunoSEQ multiplex PCR reads. Of over 350,000 distinct CDR3 sequences in the sample, around 83% were seen once. Study observations and caveats: Regarding the TCR sequencing and HLA analysis, the study admitted that a relatively small number of individuals were involved.

TCR beta sequencing was performed on blood CD8+ and CD4+ T cells. While CD8+ and CD4+ T cells were isolated negatively, TEMRA cells were enriched by FACS. CDR1 is LNHDA, CDR2 SQIVND, per germline (reference sequence). V was pared by 0 bases and J by 4 bases, with 13 bases between. The CDR3 runs to 15 residues. About this clonotype: Its target is unknown.

The sample consisted of CD8+ T cells from PBMCs. The TCR comes from a human donor with multiple sclerosis. The chain is built from TRBV19 and TRBJ2-7; D gene unclear. The CDR3: CASSIDPTGNYEQYF. CDR3 nucleotides: TGTGCCAGTAGTATAGATCCGACTGGGAATTACGAGCAGTACTTC.